A selection of T cell receptor beta chains follows, all from one sample in a study of T cells in Graves' hyperthyroidism and ophthalmopathy. TCRdb passed the multiplex PCR reads through MiXCR, listing each CDR3 protein once. The table records 620,000 or so distinct CDR3 sequences, about 14% of them present only once. Sequenced input: blood. The receptors were gathered from a woman in her forties or fifties with Graves' ophthalmopathy. Each CDR3 is given with its conserved first and last residue. D genes are given only for firm matches. Clone size is stated in some rows and not others, as once, few, many or a class when expanded.

>.|TRBV6-1|TRBJ2-3|many
TGTGCCAGCAGTGACCGCCTGACCCCGCCTACGCAGTATTTT
CASSDRLTPPTQYF
>.|TRBV18|TRBJ2-1|many
TGTGCCAGCTCACCACGGCCAGGGAGCTCCTACAATGAGCAGTTCTTC
CASSPRPGSSYNEQFF
>.|TRBV5-8|TRBJ1-1|.
TGTGCCAGCAGCTTGCTCCGTCTGAACACTGAAGCTTTCTTT
CASSLLRLNTEAFF
>.|TRBV5-1|TRBJ1-4|few
TGCGCCAGCAGCCGGGACCGCGAAAAACTGTTTTTT
CASSRDREKLFF
>.|TRBV28|TRBJ2-1|few
TGTGCCAGCAGACCGGACTCCAACAATGAGCAGTTCTTC
CASRPDSNNEQFF
>TRBD2|TRBV18|TRBJ2-7|many
TGTGCCAGCTCAGCTAGCGGGAGTGTAGCCTACGAGCAGTACTTC
CASSASGSVAYEQYF
>TRBD2|TRBV7-9|TRBJ2-3|many
TGTGCCAGCAGCCCCAGGGAGGGCCCAGCTACGCAGTATTTT
CASSPREGPATQYF
>.|TRBV18|TRBJ1-5|many
TGTGCCAGCAGCCCCCAGGGGAGCAATCAGCCCCAGCATTTT
CASSPQGSNQPQHF
>.|TRBV11-2|TRBJ2-1|many
TGTGCCAGCAGCGCACGGGACATATCCTACAATGAGCAGTTCTTC
CASSARDISYNEQFF
>TRBD2|TRBV5-1|TRBJ2-7|many
TGCGCCAGCAGCTTGGCCGGGGCGGGAGGACGCGAGCAGTACTTC
CASSLAGAGGREQYF
>.|TRBV28|TRBJ2-7|many
TGTGCCAGCAGTTCCCCCCTCGAGCAGTACTTC
CASSSPLEQYF
>TRBD1|TRBV20-1|TRBJ2-7|many
TGCAGTGCTAAAGCAGGACAGGGCACCTACGAGCAGTACTTC
CSAKAGQGTYEQYF
>.|TRBV3-1|TRBJ2-5|many
TGTGCCAGCAGCCAAGGATGGCAAGAGACCCAGTACTTC
CASSQGWQETQYF
>.|TRBV3-1|TRBJ2-1|many
TGTGCCAGCAGCCAGAGGGGCGGGGATACCTACAATGAGCAGTTCTTC
CASSQRGGDTYNEQFF
>.|TRBV12-3/TRBV12-4|TRBJ1-3|.
TGTGCCAGCAGTTTCGGCAGCTCTGGAAACACCATATGTTTT
CASSFGSSGNTICF
>.|TRBV28|TRBJ2-7|many
TGTGCCAGCAGTCGACCCCGGACCCTCTCGCACGAGCAGTACTTC
CASSRPRTLSHEQYF
>.|TRBV18|TRBJ1-2|many
TGTGCCAGCTCACCTCAGAGCCAGGGTAACTATGGCTACACCTTC
CASSPQSQGNYGYTF
>.|TRBV20-1|TRBJ2-7|many
TGCAGTGCTAGAGGCCTGACGGGACAGGCCGGGACTAGTCTCTACGAGCAGTACTTC
CSARGLTGQAGTSLYEQYF
>.|TRBV20-1|TRBJ1-1|many
TGCAGTGCTAGAGAAGACCCGAACACTGAAGCTTTCTTT
CSAREDPNTEAFF
>.|TRBV19|TRBJ2-5|.
TGTGCCAGTAGTAGACTAGTTTCGGCGTCGACCCAGTACTTC
CASSRLVSASTQYF
>TRBD1|TRBV28|TRBJ1-2|many
TGTGCCAGCAGACCTCAGGGGGACTATGGCTACACCTTC
CASRPQGDYGYTF
>.|TRBV5-1|TRBJ2-7|.
TGCGCCAGCAGCTTGGTGGACAGCTCCTACGAGCAGTACTTC
CASSLVDSSYEQYF
>.|TRBV3-1|TRBJ2-7|few
TGTGCCAGCAGCCAAGAAACACCCCGAAACAATGCCTACGAGCAGTACTTC
CASSQETPRNNAYEQYF
>.|TRBV7-3|TRBJ2-3|few
TGTGCCAGCAGCTTACTCGGCCGGGGGGCGGGCACAGATACGCAGTATTTT
CASSLLGRGAGTDTQYF
>.|TRBV2|TRBJ1-2|many
TGTGCCAGCAGTGATTTTTCCGGGACTCTTGGCTACACCTTC
CASSDFSGTLGYTF
>.|TRBV11-2|TRBJ2-5|many
TGTGCCAGCAGCTTAGCCTGGTGGGGAGCCCAAGAGACCCAGTACTTC
CASSLAWWGAQETQYF
>TRBD2|TRBV7-9|TRBJ2-1|few
TGTGCCAGCAGCCGAGCGGGAGGCGGGTTTGAGCAGTTCTTC
CASSRAGGGFEQFF
>TRBD2|TRBV30|TRBJ2-7|.
TGTGCCTGGAGTACGGGGGAGGGCCGTGAGCAGTACTTC
CAWSTGEGREQYF
>TRBD1|TRBV20-1|TRBJ2-7|many
TGCAGTGCTAGAGGGACAGGGTTCAACGAGCAGTACTTC
CSARGTGFNEQYF
>.|TRBV20-1|TRBJ2-7|few
TGCAGTGCTAGTTCTTACAAAGTCTACGAGCAGTACTTC
CSASSYKVYEQYF
>.|TRBV11-3|TRBJ2-4|few
TGTGCCAGCAGCTTAGACCCGTTCATGAGGTGGGGGAACATTCAGTACTTC
CASSLDPFMRWGNIQYF
>TRBD1|TRBV7-2|TRBJ1-4|few
TGTGCCAGCAGCTTAGTGGTTGGGACAGGGGCGCTTGCAACTAATGAAAAACTGTTTTTT
CASSLVVGTGALATNEKLFF
>.|TRBV2|TRBJ2-7|many
TGTGCCAGCAGTGAACGGGGGACACGCCTCTTGGGGGAGCAGTACTTC
CASSERGTRLLGEQYF
>.|TRBV19|TRBJ1-2|.
TGTGCCAGTAGTATTAACAGGGCCAACTATGGCTACACCTTC
CASSINRANYGYTF
>TRBD1|TRBV28|TRBJ2-7|many
TGTGCCAGCAGTCCGGGACAGGGGGGCTACGAGCAGTACTTC
CASSPGQGGYEQYF
>.|TRBV6-1|TRBJ1-2|few
TGTGCCTCCCAGGTCCTTAATGAGGGCTACACCTTC
CASQVLNEGYTF
>TRBD1|TRBV12-3/TRBV12-4|TRBJ2-7|.
TGTGCCAGCAGTTCCCAGGACAGGGTCCACGAGCAGTACTTC
CASSSQDRVHEQYF
>TRBD2|TRBV20-1|TRBJ2-1|few
TGCAGTGCTAGAGAACCGGGACTAGTAGTGTTCTTC
CSAREPGLVVFF
>.|TRBV6-2/TRBV6-3|TRBJ1-1|.
TGTGCCAGCAGTTTCGGTTTAGGGTTTGGAACTAAAGCTTTCTTT
CASSFGLGFGTKAFF
>TRBD1|TRBV28|TRBJ2-3|.
TGTGCCAGCAGCCAGACAGGGAGAGATACGCAGTATTTT
CASSQTGRDTQYF
>.|TRBV7-6|TRBJ2-2|.
TGTGCCAGCAGCCCCAAACCCCGGGCGGGCACCGGGGAGCTGTTTTTT
CASSPKPRAGTGELFF
>.|TRBV28|TRBJ1-1|many
TGTGCCAGCATCTCTTTAACTGAAGCTTTCTTT
CASISLTEAFF
>.|TRBV10-3|TRBJ1-1|.
TGTGCCGGCCGTCGGTCTCTGAACACTGAAGCTTTCTTT
CAGRRSLNTEAFF
>.|TRBV18|TRBJ1-2|many
TGTGCCAGCTCACTCCAGGGAACCTCTAACTATGGCTACACCTTC
CASSLQGTSNYGYTF
>.|TRBV20-1|TRBJ2-3|.
TGCAGTGCTAGGGGCATCGTACAAGGAGTCACAGATACGCAGTATTTT
CSARGIVQGVTDTQYF
>.|TRBV6-2/TRBV6-3|TRBJ2-1|many
TGTGCCAGCAGTTACTCTCTCTCCTACAATGAGCAGTTCTTC
CASSYSLSYNEQFF
>TRBD1|TRBV20-1|TRBJ1-4|.
TGCAGTGCTGCAGACAGGGGGCGTAAGGAAAAACTGTTTTTT
CSAADRGRKEKLFF
>.|TRBV24-1|TRBJ1-2|few
TGTGCCACCAGTACACGGACTAACTATGGCTACACCTTC
CATSTRTNYGYTF
>TRBD2|TRBV10-3|TRBJ2-7|.
TGTGCCATCAGTGAGTCAATAGCGGGACCCCACGAGCAGTACTTC
CAISESIAGPHEQYF
>TRBD1|TRBV4-2|TRBJ1-2|many
TGTGCCAGCAGCCAAGGTCAGGGGGGGAACTATGGCTACACCTTC
CASSQGQGGNYGYTF
>TRBD2|TRBV7-3|TRBJ2-1|many
TGTGCCAGCAGCTTAGGTGGGGGGGGCTCCTACAATGAGCAGTTCTTC
CASSLGGGGSYNEQFF
>.|TRBV27|TRBJ1-4|many
TGTGCCAGCAAGGACGCAACTAATGAAAAACTGTTTTTT
CASKDATNEKLFF